What follows are 27 T cell receptor beta chains derived from one specimen sequenced in a study of blood T cell repertoires in COVID-19. Profiling relied on immunoSEQ multiplex PCR, and the TCRdb table lists in-frame clones only, not all of them. The sample has fewer than 200,000 clones, over 70% seen once. Sequencing was performed on PBMCs or T cells enriched from blood (not recorded which). These receptors originate from a woman between 50 and 59 years old in a cohort exposed to, infected with or recovered from COVID-19 (not recorded which).

The V and J genes are TRBV6-5 and TRBJ1-5; D is perhaps TRBD1 (6 bases). Between the trimmed V and J ends, which lost 7 bases and 5 bases, there was a span of 18 bases. The CDR3 consists of 15 residues. CDR1 is MNHEY, CDR2 SVGAGI, per germline. The CDR3 spells CASKRTGKSDQPQHF. The CDR3 DNA reads TGTGCCAGCAAAAGAACAGGGAAGTCCGATCAGCCCCAGCATTTT.

This clone has just a few counts. The rearrangement uses TRBV19 and TRBJ2-7; 11 bases are a match to TRBD2. Germline values: CDR1 LNHDA, CDR2 SQIVND (reference sequence). The CDR3 contains 15 residues. After removal of 4 bases from V and 5 bases from J, the junction contained 7 bases not matched to a gene. The CDR3 nucleotides read TGTGCCAGTAGTACCTCTAAGGGACTAGCGGACGAGCAGTACTTC. Protein: CASSTSKGLADEQYF.

The V call is TRBV5-4, the J call TRBJ2-6; perhaps TRBD2 as D (5 bases). From germline, CDR1 is SGHNT and CDR2 YYREEE (reference sequence). CDR3 length: 15 residues. Trimming left V 4 bases short and J 7 bases short, with 15 bases between. DNA of the CDR3: TGTGCCAGCAGCCCCCCCGAGGGAAGTGCCAACGTCCTGACTTTC. As protein: CASSPPEGSANVLTF. The full variable domain, rest sourced from reference TRBV5-4 and TRBJ2-6, is ETGVTQSPTHLIKTRGQQVTLRCSSQSGHNTVSWYQQALGQGPQFIFQYYREEENGRGNFPPRFSGLQFPNYSSELNVNALELDDSALYLCASSPPEGSANVLTFGAGSRLTVL.

This chain uses TRBV29-1 with TRBJ2-5, with 7 bases matching TRBD1. The V segment lost 6 bases and the J segment 5 bases; nucleotides outside the gene matches: 6. The V gene's germline CDR1 is SQVTM and CDR2 ANQGSEA. The CDR3 loop spans 12 amino acids. CDR3 in DNA: TGCAGCGTGAACAGGGGCCGGGAGACCCAGTACTTC. It encodes CSVNRGRETQYF.

The chain has TRBV6-1 and TRBJ2-3; 8 positions agree with TRBD1. Germline V lookup: CDR1 MNHNS, CDR2 SASEGT. This CDR3 is built from 15 residues. Losses at the gene ends were 3 bases for V and 5 bases for J; bases not matched to a gene: 7. CDR3 bases: TGTGCCAGCAGTGACAGCCAGGGGGCGAGAGATACGCAGTATTTT. Translation: CASSDSQGARDTQYF.

In its sample, this clone was seen a few times. The V call is TRBV19, the J call TRBJ1-4; 7 bases are a match to TRBD1. Germline V gene data show CDR1 as LNHDA and CDR2 as SQIVND (reference sequence). CDR3 length: 16 amino acids. After removal of 5 bases from V and 4 bases from J, the junction contained 10 bases not matched to a gene. CDR3 DNA: TGTGCCAGTAGTCTACGCTGGGACAGCCTTAATGAAAAACTGTTTTTT. Its protein product is CASSLRWDSLNEKLFF.

The V call is TRBV2, the J call TRBJ1-2, with 9 bases lining up with TRBD1. The trim removed 10 bases at V and 4 bases at J, leaving 10 bases unmatched. Per germline, CDR1 SNHLY and CDR2 FYNNEI. The CDR3 totals 14 residues. DNA of the CDR3: TGTGCCACACCCGGGACAGGGAGTGGCTATGGCTACACCTTC. Translated: CATPGTGSGYGYTF.

J is TRBJ2-7 and V is TRBV5-3, with D perhaps matching TRBD1 (6 bases). TRBV5-3 is known as an ORF, though its function is uncertain. The germline V and J ends were trimmed by 4 bases and 3 bases, with 26 bases remaining between them. CDR3 size: 18 residues. Here the CDR3 DNA reads TGTGCCAGAAGCGTTGGGTACCCAGGGGTCGTCGACCTCTACGAGCAGTACTTC. As protein: CARSVGYPGVVDLYEQYF.

This chain uses TRBV28 with TRBJ1-2, with D perhaps matching TRBD1 (6 bases). Trimming took off 7 bases at V and 4 bases at J, with 10 bases between the two ends. This CDR3 is 12 amino acids long. The V gene's germline CDR1 is MDHEN and CDR2 SYDVKM. In nucleotides, the CDR3 is TGTGCCAGCACAGGGGTTCGCTATGGCTACACCTTC. Translating gives CASTGVRYGYTF.

V and J are TRBV2 and TRBJ2-2; 8 nucleotides match TRBD1. Looked up from germline, CDR1 is SNHLY and CDR2 is FYNNEI. This CDR3 is built from 15 residues. V trimming: 6 bases; J trimming: 1 base; junction bases outside the gene matches: 4. CDR3 sequence reads: CASSAGTGNTGELFF. The DNA of the CDR3 is TGTGCCAGCAGCGCCGGGACAGGGAACACCGGGGAGCTGTTTTTT.

The DNA of the CDR3 is TGCGCCAGCAGTTCGGGACAGATTAACTACGAGCAGTACTTC. Protein product: CASSSGQINYEQYF. The chain is built from TRBV10-2 and TRBJ2-7, with TRBD1 identical over 7 bases. CDR3 length equals 14 residues. The V gene end was trimmed by 5 bases and the J gene end by 3 bases; junction bases not matched to a gene: 7. Germline V lookup: CDR1 WSHSY, CDR2 SAAADI.

This clone was detected only a few times. The chain has TRBV27 and TRBJ2-7, with D possibly being TRBD1 (6 bases). CDR3 length: 13 residues. V was pared by 6 bases and J by 2 bases, with 11 bases between. From germline, CDR1 is MNHEY and CDR2 SMNVEV (reference sequence). The CDR3 DNA is TGTGCCAGCAGCCTCGGGACAACCTACGAGCAGTACTTC. It translates to CASSLGTTYEQYF.

The chain employs TRBV3-1 (or the pseudogene TRBV3-2) and TRBJ2-7; TRBD2 matches at 10 bases. The CDR3 covers 16 residues. With 4 bases clipped from V and 1 base from J, the junction kept 7 bases outside the gene matches. CDR1 and CDR2 from the germline V gene are LGHDT and YNNKEL (reference sequence). The CDR3, as DNA: TGTGCCAGCAGCCCCGATAGCGGGAGGAGTTCCTACGAGCAGTACTTC. It encodes CASSPDSGRSSYEQYF.

This rearrangement joins TRBV24-1 to TRBJ1-5; D not resolved. This CDR3 has 14 residues. Germline loops: CDR1 KGHDR, CDR2 SFDVKD. V lost 4 bases and J lost 4, with 10 bases in between. In nucleotides, the CDR3 is TGTGCCACCAGTGAGGAGGGAGGGAATCAGCCCCAGCATTTT. It yields the protein CATSEEGGNQPQHF.

V gene TRBV2 combines with J gene TRBJ2-2, with 13 positions matching TRBD2. The CDR3 has 17 residues. The junction had 9 bases not matched to a gene; V was cut back by 8 bases and J by 3 bases. Germline V lookup: CDR1 SNHLY, CDR2 FYNNEI. CDR3 nucleotide sequence: TGTGCCAGCTTCTCCGGGACTAGCGGGACGTACACCGGGGAGCTGTTTTTT. Amino acid sequence: CASFSGTSGTYTGELFF.

The CDR3 DNA reads TGTGCCATCAGTGTTGGGGCGTTCGATCCGAATGAGCAGTTCTTC. Translating it yields CAISVGAFDPNEQFF. This chain connects TRBV10-3 to TRBJ2-1; D is perhaps TRBD1 (5 bases). Looked up from germline, CDR1 is ENHRY and CDR2 is SYGVKD. This CDR3 contains 15 residues. V was pared by 4 bases and J by 7 bases, with 17 bases between.

This chain links TRBV30 with TRBJ2-7; 9 bases align to TRBD1. Germline V CDR1 and CDR2: GTSNPN, SVGIG (reference sequence). The CDR3 contains 18 residues. Losses at the gene ends were 5 bases for V and 7 bases for J; bases not matched to a gene: 24. The CDR3 spells CAWGKPGQGSSLTWEQYF. The DNA of the CDR3 is TGTGCCTGGGGGAAACCGGGACAGGGCAGCTCGTTGACGTGGGAGCAGTACTTC.

The chain employs TRBV4-2 and TRBJ2-1, with 7 bases that match TRBD1. V lost 1 base, J lost 3 bases, and 15 bases stayed unmatched. The CDR3 has 19 residues. CDR1 and CDR2 (germline): LGHNA, YNFKEQ. The chain's CDR3 is CASSQGRGNRQGSYNEQFF. In DNA, the CDR3 is TGTGCCAGCAGCCAAGGACGTGGGAATAGACAGGGAAGCTACAATGAGCAGTTCTTC.

This clone appeared many times. V is TRBV7-3 and J is TRBJ2-2; D uncertain. The CDR3 spans 14 residues. Germline V gene lookup returns CDR1 SGHTA and CDR2 FQGTGA. V lost 6 bases and J 5 bases, leaving 13 bases between the germline ends. The CDR3 reads CASRLSPQTGELFF. CDR3 nucleotides: TGTGCCAGCAGACTGAGCCCCCAAACCGGGGAGCTGTTTTTT.

V gene TRBV7-3 combines with J gene TRBJ2-5; tentative D call: TRBD2 (5 bases). The CDR3 is 15 amino acids. V was cut by 5 bases and J by 2 bases, with 15 bases left in between. Germline V gene data show CDR1 as SGHTA and CDR2 as FQGTGA. CDR3 in amino acids: CASSPGLKTQETQYF. In nucleotides, the CDR3 is TGTGCCAGCAGCCCTGGACTGAAAACACAAGAGACCCAGTACTTC.

J is TRBJ2-4 and V is TRBV2; TRBD1 agrees at 8 bases. Looked up from germline, CDR1 is SNHLY and CDR2 is FYNNEI. The CDR3 is 13 residues long. V dropped 7 bases and J dropped 10; count of bases not matched to a gene: 9. The CDR3 loop reads CASTPGQAVIQYF. Written as DNA, the CDR3 is TGTGCCAGCACCCCGGGACAGGCGGTGATTCAGTACTTC. Supplemented by reference TRBV2 and TRBJ2-4, the full variable domain reads EPEVTQTPSHQVTQMGQEVILRCVPISNHLYFYWYRQILGQKVEFLVSFYNNEISEKSEIFDDQFSVERPDGSNFTLKIRSTKLEDSAMYFCASTPGQAVIQYFGAGTRLSVL.

The rearrangement joins TRBV5-1 to TRBJ2-7, with 12 bases identical to TRBD2. V lost 3 bases, J lost 5 bases, and 6 bases stayed unmatched. Per germline, CDR1 SGHRS and CDR2 YFSETQ. This CDR3 has 15 residues. The chain's CDR3 is CASSSGTSGLHEQYF. For the CDR3, the DNA is TGCGCCAGCAGCTCTGGGACTAGCGGGCTGCACGAGCAGTACTTC.

This clone came up once. The chain recombines TRBV11-2 with TRBJ2-2; D possibly corresponds to TRBD1 (6 bases). The CDR3 has 15 amino acids. V gave up 5 bases and J gave up 3 bases, with 13 bases separating them. Per germline, CDR1 SGHAT and CDR2 FQNNGV. In DNA, the CDR3 is TGTGCCAGCAGCCTTACAGGGTTTCACACCGGGGAGCTGTTTTTT. It yields the protein CASSLTGFHTGELFF. The entire variable domain, with the rest obtained from reference TRBV11-2 and TRBJ2-2, is as follows: EAGVAQSPRYKIIEKRQSVAFWCNPISGHATLYWYQQILGQGPKLLIQFQNNGVVDDSQLPKDRFSAERLKGVDSTLKIQPAKLEDSAVYLCASSLTGFHTGELFFGEGSRLTVL.

This chain uses TRBV6-5 with TRBJ2-7; D might be TRBD1 (6 bases). V shed 7 bases and J shed 3 bases, with 19 bases lying between them. The germline V gene has CDR1 MNHEY and CDR2 SVGAGI. This CDR3 is 15 amino acids long. CDR3 sequence: CASITGSLRDYEQYF. CDR3 bases: TGTGCCAGCATTACAGGGAGCTTAAGGGACTACGAGCAGTACTTC.

This rearrangement joins TRBV27 to TRBJ1-2, with 9 bases lining up with TRBD1. The CDR3 is made up of 14 amino acids. From germline, CDR1 is MNHEY and CDR2 SMNVEV (reference sequence). V lost 7 bases to trimming and J lost 1 base; unmatched junction nucleotides: 4. The CDR3 coding sequence is TGTGCCAGCACCTCGACAGGGGGTAACTATGGCTACACCTTC. Protein product: CASTSTGGNYGYTF.

DNA for the CDR3: TGCAGTGCTAGCCGACAGCCGGGAGCTTTCTTT. It yields the protein CSASRQPGAFF. J is TRBJ1-1 and V is TRBV20-1; TRBD1 is a possible D gene (5 bases). The germline gives CDR1 DFQATT, CDR2 SNEGSKA (reference sequence). The CDR3 is made up of 11 amino acids. The V and J ends lost 3 bases and 10 bases respectively, with 12 bases between them.

The chain uses TRBV29-1 and TRBJ1-1; perhaps TRBD1 as D (5 bases). Germline assignment: CDR1 SQVTM and CDR2 ANQGSEA. V shed 6 bases and J shed 0 bases, with 20 bases lying between them. This CDR3 spans 16 amino acids. This chain's CDR3 is CSVSKGSITMNTEAFF. CDR3 nucleotide sequence: TGCAGCGTCTCAAAGGGGTCAATAACCATGAACACTGAAGCTTTCTTT.